These T cell receptor beta chains were read from a single sample in a study of blood T cell repertoires in COVID-19. Sequenced by immunoSEQ multiplex PCR; TCRdb stores in-frame clones only, minus some. The sample comprises 200,000 to 300,000 clones, more than 75% of which are singletons, and about 1.7% rests with the top ten. Sequenced sample: PBMCs or T cells enriched from blood (not recorded which). The receptors originated from a man between 40 and 49 years old who had recovered from COVID-19. CDR3s include the opening cysteine and the closing phenylalanine or tryptophan. A D gene is named only where the DNA matches it firmly. Rows give clone size only sometimes, using once, few, many, or a class for an expanded clone.

CDR3 protein: CSASRREAFF; CDR3 DNA: TGCAGTGCTAGTAGGAGGGAAGCTTTCTTT; clone size: few; J gene: TRBJ1-1; D gene: NA; V gene: TRBV20-1
CDR3 protein: CASSQEQGIEETQYF; CDR3 DNA: TGTGCCAGCAGCCAAGAACAGGGGATAGAAGAGACCCAGTACTTC; clone size: NA; J gene: TRBJ2-5; D gene: TRBD1; V gene: TRBV11-1
CDR3 protein: CASSGAKNIQYF; CDR3 DNA: TGTGCCAGCAGCGGCGCGAAAAACATTCAGTACTTC; clone size: NA; J gene: TRBJ2-4; D gene: NA; V gene: TRBV9
CDR3 protein: CASSQGQGSGNTIYF; CDR3 DNA: TGCGCCAGCAGCCAAGGACAGGGGTCGGGAAACACCATATATTTT; clone size: NA; J gene: TRBJ1-3; D gene: TRBD1; V gene: TRBV4-1
CDR3 protein: CAWGGGSGTYEQYF; CDR3 DNA: TGTGCCTGGGGTGGTGGTAGCGGTACCTACGAGCAGTACTTC; clone size: NA; J gene: TRBJ2-7; D gene: NA; V gene: TRBV30
CDR3 protein: CASSQGLRGTTEAFF; CDR3 DNA: TGTGCCAGCAGCCAGGGATTGCGGGGGACTACTGAAGCTTTCTTT; clone size: NA; J gene: TRBJ1-1; D gene: NA; V gene: TRBV5-6
CDR3 protein: CASSLSLGAHNEQFF; CDR3 DNA: TGTGCCAGCAGCTTGTCCCTAGGAGCTCACAATGAGCAGTTCTTC; clone size: NA; J gene: TRBJ2-1; D gene: NA; V gene: TRBV5-4
CDR3 protein: CASSLGLAGNSYEQYF; CDR3 DNA: TGTGCCAGCAGCTTAGGGCTAGCGGGGAACTCCTACGAGCAGTACTTC; clone size: once; J gene: TRBJ2-7; D gene: TRBD2; V gene: TRBV13
CDR3 protein: CASSLGTGADTQYF; CDR3 DNA: TGTGCCAGCAGCTTAGGAACGGGGGCAGATACGCAGTATTTT; clone size: NA; J gene: TRBJ2-3; D gene: NA; V gene: TRBV7-9
CDR3 protein: CASNDRGFGYTF; CDR3 DNA: TGTGCCAGCAACGACAGGGGCTTTGGCTACACCTTC; clone size: NA; J gene: TRBJ1-2; D gene: TRBD1; V gene: TRBV5-4
CDR3 protein: CAIRRGTSGSKYEQYF; CDR3 DNA: TGTGCCATCAGGAGAGGGACTAGCGGGAGTAAGTACGAGCAGTACTTC; clone size: medium-sized; J gene: TRBJ2-7; D gene: TRBD2; V gene: TRBV10-3
CDR3 protein: CSVDDGVSDTQYF; CDR3 DNA: TGCAGCGTTGATGATGGAGTATCAGATACGCAGTATTTT; clone size: NA; J gene: TRBJ2-3; D gene: NA; V gene: TRBV29-1
CDR3 protein: CASHSGQRYSGNTIYF; CDR3 DNA: TGTGCCAGCCATTCGGGACAGCGCTACTCTGGAAACACCATATATTTT; clone size: once; J gene: TRBJ1-3; D gene: TRBD1; V gene: TRBV19
CDR3 protein: CASSLIAGTGHGELFF; CDR3 DNA: TGTGCCAGCAGTCTCATCGCCGGGACAGGACACGGGGAGCTGTTTTTT; clone size: NA; J gene: TRBJ2-2; D gene: TRBD1; V gene: TRBV27
CDR3 protein: CASSLRGWNTGELFF; CDR3 DNA: TGTGCCAGCAGCCTTAGAGGGTGGAACACCGGGGAGCTGTTTTTT; clone size: once; J gene: TRBJ2-2; D gene: NA; V gene: TRBV6-5
CDR3 protein: CASSLMARDTEAFF; CDR3 DNA: TGTGCCAGCAGCTTAATGGCTCGGGACACTGAAGCTTTCTTT; clone size: few; J gene: TRBJ1-1; D gene: NA; V gene: TRBV7-9